The clone carrying this T cell receptor (beta chain) was observed many times. What it binds is unknown. The entry originates in a study of response to subunit inactivated influenza vaccine. Study results and caveats: The authors proposed limited new T cell recruitment per seasonal influenza vaccination.

Via MiXCR, TCRdb re-called the RT-PCR reads, giving one row per CDR3 protein. The sample gives around 530,000 distinct CDR3 sequences, about 12% of which show up once; around 9.6% is in the top ten. The CDR3 has 15 amino acids. The germline V and J ends were trimmed by 2 bases and 4 bases, with 12 bases remaining between them. The germline V gene encodes CDR1 SGHAT and CDR2 FQNNGV. Specimen: PBMCs from blood, collected on the day of vaccination. This rearrangement joins TRBV11-2 to TRBJ2-1; either TRBD1 or TRBD2 may fit D (7 bases each). The TCR comes from a man between 45 and 60 years old who received an inactivated influenza vaccine. CDR3 nucleotides: TGTGCCAGCAGCTTATTTCAGGGGGGGTACAATGAGCAGTTCTTC. Translated, it gives CASSLFQGGYNEQFF.